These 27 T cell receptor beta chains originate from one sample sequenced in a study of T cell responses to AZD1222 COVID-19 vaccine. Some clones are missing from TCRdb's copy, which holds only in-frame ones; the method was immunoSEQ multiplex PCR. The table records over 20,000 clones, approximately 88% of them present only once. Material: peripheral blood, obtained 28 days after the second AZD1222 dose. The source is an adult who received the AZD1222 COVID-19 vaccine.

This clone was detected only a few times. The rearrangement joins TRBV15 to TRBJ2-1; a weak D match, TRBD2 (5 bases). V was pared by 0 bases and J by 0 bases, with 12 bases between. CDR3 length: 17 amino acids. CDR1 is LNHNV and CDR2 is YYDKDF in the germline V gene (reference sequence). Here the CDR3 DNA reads TGTGCCACCAGCAGAGATAACGGGGTTAACTCCTACAATGAGCAGTTCTTC. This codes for CATSRDNGVNSYNEQFF.

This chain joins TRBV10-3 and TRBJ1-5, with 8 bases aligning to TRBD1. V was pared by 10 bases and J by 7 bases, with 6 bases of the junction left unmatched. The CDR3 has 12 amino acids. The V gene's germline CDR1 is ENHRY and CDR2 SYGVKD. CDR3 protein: CATGQGEQPQHF. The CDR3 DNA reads TGTGCCACCGGACAGGGAGAACAGCCCCAGCATTTT.

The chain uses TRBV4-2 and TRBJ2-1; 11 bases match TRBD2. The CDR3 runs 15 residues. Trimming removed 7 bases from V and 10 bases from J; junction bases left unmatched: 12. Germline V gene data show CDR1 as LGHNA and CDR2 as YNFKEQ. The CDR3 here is CASTLTSGDVREQFF. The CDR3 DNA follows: TGTGCCAGCACTTTGACTAGCGGGGATGTAAGGGAGCAGTTCTTC.

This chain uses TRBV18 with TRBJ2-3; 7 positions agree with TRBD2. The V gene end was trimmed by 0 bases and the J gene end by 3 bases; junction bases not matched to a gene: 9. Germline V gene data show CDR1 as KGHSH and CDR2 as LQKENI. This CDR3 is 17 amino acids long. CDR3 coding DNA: TGTGCCAGCTCACCACCGTTCGGTAGCGGGTGGACAGATACGCAGTATTTT. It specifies CASSPPFGSGWTDTQYF. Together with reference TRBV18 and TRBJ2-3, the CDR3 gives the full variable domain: NAGVMQNPRHLVRRRGQEARLRCSPMKGHSHVYWYRQLPEEGLKFMVYLQKENIIDESGMPKERFSAEFPKEGPSILRIQQVVRGDSAAYFCASSPPFGSGWTDTQYFGPGTRLTVL.

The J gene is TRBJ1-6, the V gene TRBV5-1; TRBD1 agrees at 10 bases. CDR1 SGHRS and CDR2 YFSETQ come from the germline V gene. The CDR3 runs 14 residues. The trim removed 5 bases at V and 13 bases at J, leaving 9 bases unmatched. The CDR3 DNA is TGCGCCAGCAGACCGACAGGGGGCCCTTCGCCCCTCCACTTT. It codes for CASRPTGGPSPLHF.

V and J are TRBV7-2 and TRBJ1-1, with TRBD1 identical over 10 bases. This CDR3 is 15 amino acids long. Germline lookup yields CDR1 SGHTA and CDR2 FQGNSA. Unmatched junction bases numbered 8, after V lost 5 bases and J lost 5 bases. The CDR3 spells CASSIGTGVRTEAFF. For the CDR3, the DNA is TGTGCCAGCAGCATCGGGACAGGGGTGAGGACTGAAGCTTTCTTT.

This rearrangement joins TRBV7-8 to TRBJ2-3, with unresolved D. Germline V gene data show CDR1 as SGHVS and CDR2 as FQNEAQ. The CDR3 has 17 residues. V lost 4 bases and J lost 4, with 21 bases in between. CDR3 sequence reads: CASSSVRSSVSPDTQYF. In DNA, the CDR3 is TGTGCCAGCAGCTCTGTGCGGTCTTCGGTTTCCCCAGATACGCAGTATTTT. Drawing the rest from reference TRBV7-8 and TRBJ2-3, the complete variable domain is GAGVSQSPRYKVAKRGQDVALRCDPISGHVSLFWYQQALGQGPEFLTYFQNEAQLDKSGLPSDRFFAERPEGSVSTLKIQRTQQEDSAVYLCASSSVRSSVSPDTQYFGPGTRLTVL.

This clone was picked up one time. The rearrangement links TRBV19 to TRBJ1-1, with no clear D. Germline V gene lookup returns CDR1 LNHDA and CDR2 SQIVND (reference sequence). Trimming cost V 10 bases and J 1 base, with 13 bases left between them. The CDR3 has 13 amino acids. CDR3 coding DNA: TGTGCCACCATTGGCAGACGGAACACTGAAGCTTTCTTT. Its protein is CATIGRRNTEAFF.

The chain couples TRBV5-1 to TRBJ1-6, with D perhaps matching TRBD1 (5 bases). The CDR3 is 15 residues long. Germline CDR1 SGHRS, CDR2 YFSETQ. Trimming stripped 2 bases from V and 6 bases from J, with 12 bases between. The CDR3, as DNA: TGCGCCAGCAGCTTCGTATCCGGGGCTAATTCACCCCTCCACTTT. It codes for CASSFVSGANSPLHF.

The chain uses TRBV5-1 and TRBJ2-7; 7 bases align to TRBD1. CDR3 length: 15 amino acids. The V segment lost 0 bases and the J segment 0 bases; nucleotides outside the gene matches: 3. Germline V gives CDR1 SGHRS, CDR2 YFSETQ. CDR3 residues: CASSLVPGGSYEQYF. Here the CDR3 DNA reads TGCGCCAGCAGCTTGGTGCCAGGGGGCTCCTACGAGCAGTACTTC.

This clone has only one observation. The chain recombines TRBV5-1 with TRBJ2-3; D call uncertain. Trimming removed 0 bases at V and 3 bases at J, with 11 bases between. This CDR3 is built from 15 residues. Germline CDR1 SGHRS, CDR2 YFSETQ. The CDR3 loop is CASSLDGYETDTQYF. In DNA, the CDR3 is TGCGCCAGCAGCTTGGACGGCTACGAGACAGATACGCAGTATTTT.

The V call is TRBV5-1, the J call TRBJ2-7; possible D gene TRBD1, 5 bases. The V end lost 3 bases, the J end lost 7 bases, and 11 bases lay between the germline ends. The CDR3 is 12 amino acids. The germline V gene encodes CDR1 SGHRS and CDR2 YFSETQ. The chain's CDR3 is CASSSDSLEQYF. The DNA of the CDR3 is TGCGCCAGCAGCTCTGACAGTTTGGAGCAGTACTTC.

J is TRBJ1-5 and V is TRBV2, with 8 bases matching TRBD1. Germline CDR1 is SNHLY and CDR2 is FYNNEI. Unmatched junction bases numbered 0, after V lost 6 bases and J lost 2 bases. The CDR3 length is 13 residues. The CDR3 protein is CASRTGGNQPQHF. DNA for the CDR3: TGTGCCAGCAGGACAGGGGGCAATCAGCCCCAGCATTTT.

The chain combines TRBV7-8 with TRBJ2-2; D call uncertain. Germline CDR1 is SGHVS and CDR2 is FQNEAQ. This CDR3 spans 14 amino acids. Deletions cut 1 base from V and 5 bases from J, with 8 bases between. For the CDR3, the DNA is TGTGCCAGCAGCTTAGATAGGTTGACCGGGGAGCTGTTTTTT. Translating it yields CASSLDRLTGELFF.

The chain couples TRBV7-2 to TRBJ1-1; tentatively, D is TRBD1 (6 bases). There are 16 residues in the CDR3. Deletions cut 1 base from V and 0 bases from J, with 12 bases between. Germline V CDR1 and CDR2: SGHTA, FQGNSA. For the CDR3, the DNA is TGTGCCAGCAGCTTAGGAGGGGGGCCCGTGAACACTGAAGCTTTCTTT. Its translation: CASSLGGGPVNTEAFF.

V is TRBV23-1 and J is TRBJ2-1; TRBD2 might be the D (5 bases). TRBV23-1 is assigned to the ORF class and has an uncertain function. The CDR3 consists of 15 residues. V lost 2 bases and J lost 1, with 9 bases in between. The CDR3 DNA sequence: TGCGCCAGCAGTCAAGAGGGAACATCCTACAATGAGCAGTTCTTC. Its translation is CASSQEGTSYNEQFF.

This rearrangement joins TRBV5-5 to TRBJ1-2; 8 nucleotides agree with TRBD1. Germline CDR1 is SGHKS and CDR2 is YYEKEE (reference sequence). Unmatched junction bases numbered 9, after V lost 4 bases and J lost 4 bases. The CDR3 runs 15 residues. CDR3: CASSPGQGVAYGYTF. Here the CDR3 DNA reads TGTGCCAGCAGCCCCGGACAGGGCGTCGCCTATGGCTACACCTTC.

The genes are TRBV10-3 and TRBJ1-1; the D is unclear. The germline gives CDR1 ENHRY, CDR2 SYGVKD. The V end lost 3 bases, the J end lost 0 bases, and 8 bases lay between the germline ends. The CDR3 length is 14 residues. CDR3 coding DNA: TGTGCCATCAGTGAAACCGCGGTGAACACTGAAGCTTTCTTT. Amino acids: CAISETAVNTEAFF.

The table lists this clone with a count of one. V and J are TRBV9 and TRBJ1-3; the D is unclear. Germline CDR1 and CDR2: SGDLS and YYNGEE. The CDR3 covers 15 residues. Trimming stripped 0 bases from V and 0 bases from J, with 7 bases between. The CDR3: CASSVGINSGNTIYF. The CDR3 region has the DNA TGTGCCAGCAGCGTAGGCATCAACTCTGGAAACACCATATATTTT. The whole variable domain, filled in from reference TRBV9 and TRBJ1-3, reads DSGVTQTPKHLITATGQRVTLRCSPRSGDLSVYWYQQSLDQGLQFLIQYYNGEERAKGNILERFSAQQFPDLHSELNLSSLELGDSALYFCASSVGINSGNTIYFGEGSWLTVV.

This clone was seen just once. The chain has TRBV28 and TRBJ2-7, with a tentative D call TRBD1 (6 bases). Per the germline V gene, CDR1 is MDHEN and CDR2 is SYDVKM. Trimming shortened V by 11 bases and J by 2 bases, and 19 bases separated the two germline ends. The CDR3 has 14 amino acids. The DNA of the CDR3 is TGTGCCTCCTCGGCCCTGACAGGAACCTACGAGCAGTACTTC. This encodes CASSALTGTYEQYF.

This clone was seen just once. The CDR3 here is CASSYTTGYGSPLHF. In DNA form, the CDR3 reads TGTGCCAGCAGTTACACCACAGGGTACGGTTCACCCCTCCACTTT. The chain employs TRBV6-5 and TRBJ1-6; a possible D gene is TRBD1 (6 bases). The CDR3 runs 15 residues. V was pared by 2 bases and J by 9 bases, with 14 bases between. Germline CDR1 MNHEY, CDR2 SVGAGI.

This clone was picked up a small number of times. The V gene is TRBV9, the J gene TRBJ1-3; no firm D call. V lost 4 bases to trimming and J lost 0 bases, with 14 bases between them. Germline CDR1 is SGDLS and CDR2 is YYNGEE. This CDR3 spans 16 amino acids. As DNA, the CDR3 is TGTGCCAGCAGCCCCGACGGACGGCCCTCTGGAAACACCATATATTTT. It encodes CASSPDGRPSGNTIYF.

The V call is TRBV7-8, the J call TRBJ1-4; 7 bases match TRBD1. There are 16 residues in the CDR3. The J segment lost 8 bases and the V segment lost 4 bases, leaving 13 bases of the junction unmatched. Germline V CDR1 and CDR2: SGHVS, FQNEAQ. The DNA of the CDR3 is TGTGCCAGCAGCTCGGCCCAGGACAGGATGGGGGAAAAACTGTTTTTT. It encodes CASSSAQDRMGEKLFF.

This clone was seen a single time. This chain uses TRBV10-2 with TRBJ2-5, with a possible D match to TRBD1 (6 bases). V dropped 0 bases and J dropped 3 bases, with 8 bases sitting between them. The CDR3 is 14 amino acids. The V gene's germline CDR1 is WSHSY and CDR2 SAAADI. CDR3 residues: CASSESNREETQYF. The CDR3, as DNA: TGCGCCAGCAGTGAGTCGAACAGGGAAGAGACCCAGTACTTC.

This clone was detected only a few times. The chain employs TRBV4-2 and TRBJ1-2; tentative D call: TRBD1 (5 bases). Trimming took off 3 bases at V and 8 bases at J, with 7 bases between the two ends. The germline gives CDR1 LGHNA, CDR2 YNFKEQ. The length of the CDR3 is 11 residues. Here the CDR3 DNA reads TGTGCCAGCAGCCAGGAGGGGGGCTACACCTTC. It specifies CASSQEGGYTF.

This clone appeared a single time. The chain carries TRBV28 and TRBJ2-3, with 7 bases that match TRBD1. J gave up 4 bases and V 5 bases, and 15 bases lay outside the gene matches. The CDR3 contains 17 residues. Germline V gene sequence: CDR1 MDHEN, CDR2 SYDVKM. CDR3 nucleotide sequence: TGTGCCAGCAGTAGCGGAGACAGGGCAAAGTGGGCAGATACGCAGTATTTT. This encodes CASSSGDRAKWADTQYF.

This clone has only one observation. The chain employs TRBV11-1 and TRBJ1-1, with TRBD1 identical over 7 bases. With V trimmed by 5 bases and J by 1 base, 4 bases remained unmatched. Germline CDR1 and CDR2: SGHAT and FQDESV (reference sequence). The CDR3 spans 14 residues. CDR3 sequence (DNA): TGTGCCAGCAGCCAACGGACAGGGAACACTGAAGCTTTCTTT. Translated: CASSQRTGNTEAFF.